The TCR beta chain under discussion was sequenced for a study of blood T cell repertoires in COVID-19. Profiled with immunoSEQ multiplex PCR; TCRdb holds only in-frame clones, not every one. Among about 220,000 clones listed, roughly 80% were seen once. The V gene's germline CDR1 is LGHNA and CDR2 YNFKEQ. The CDR3 contains 15 residues. V lost 4 bases, J lost 5 bases, and 18 bases lay in between. The gene calls are TRBV4-2 and TRBJ2-7; D might be TRBD2 (6 bases). Sequencing was carried out using peripheral blood. This TCR derives from a human donor in a cohort sampled during active COVID-19. DNA of the CDR3: TGTGCCAGCAGCCCCGGCCCATCAGGGAGGAACGAGCAGTACTTC. This codes for CASSPGPSGRNEQYF.